A selection of T cell receptor beta chains follows, all from one sample in a study of Ad26.COV2.S vaccination and SARS-CoV-2 variants. The data were produced by immunoSEQ multiplex PCR, yet TCRdb's version contains in-frame clones alone and is incomplete. The repertoire includes approximately 460,000 clones, 70% to 90% of them detected once, and 1.5% to 2% sits in the top ten. The starting material was peripheral blood, obtained in a trial of Ad26.COV2.S vaccine versus placebo. These receptor sequences come from a person between 18 and 59 years old who received the Ad26.COV2.S COVID-19 vaccine or a placebo. The CDR3 runs from the conserved cysteine through the conserved F or W. D genes are given only for firm matches. Expanded clones are given a class, and other clones once, few, many or no size at all.

v_call: TRBV4-3
cdr3_length: 14
d_call: .
clone_size: .
j_call: TRBJ2-1
cdr3_aa: CASSQRGQRDEQFF
cdr3_nt: TGCGCCAGCAGCCAGAGGGGCCAGCGCGATGAGCAGTTCTTC

v_call: TRBV19
cdr3_length: 14
d_call: .
clone_size: .
j_call: TRBJ2-2
cdr3_aa: CASRGTANTGELFF
cdr3_nt: TGTGCCAGTAGGGGGACGGCCAACACCGGGGAGCTGTTTTTT

v_call: TRBV14
cdr3_length: 15
d_call: .
clone_size: once
j_call: TRBJ2-1
cdr3_aa: CASSPVGLDPPGQFF
cdr3_nt: TGTGCCAGCAGTCCCGTGGGACTGGATCCTCCTGGGCAGTTCTTC

v_call: TRBV21-1
cdr3_length: 18
d_call: .
clone_size: .
j_call: TRBJ2-3
cdr3_aa: CASSEKGGSDSRADTQYF
cdr3_nt: TGTGCCAGCAGCGAAAAGGGTGGGAGCGATTCGAGGGCGGATACGCAGTATTTT

v_call: TRBV19
cdr3_length: 16
d_call: TRBD2
clone_size: .
j_call: TRBJ2-1
cdr3_aa: CASSIRPAGGRNEQFF
cdr3_nt: TGTGCCAGTAGTATTCGGCCAGCGGGGGGTCGGAATGAGCAGTTCTTC

v_call: TRBV7-2
cdr3_length: 17
d_call: TRBD2
clone_size: .
j_call: TRBJ2-3
cdr3_aa: CASSLTGTSGGTDTQYF
cdr3_nt: TGTGCCAGCAGCCTAACCGGGACTAGCGGGGGGACAGATACGCAGTATTTT

v_call: TRBV6-5
cdr3_length: 13
d_call: .
clone_size: .
j_call: TRBJ2-7
cdr3_aa: CASAIFLGNEQYF
cdr3_nt: TGTGCCAGCGCGATTTTCCTCGGAAACGAGCAGTACTTC

v_call: TRBV6-5
cdr3_length: 13
d_call: .
clone_size: .
j_call: TRBJ1-3
cdr3_aa: CASSYDKGNTIYF
cdr3_nt: TGTGCCAGCAGTTACGACAAGGGAAACACCATATATTTT

v_call: TRBV5-4
cdr3_length: 15
d_call: TRBD1
clone_size: .
j_call: TRBJ2-5
cdr3_aa: CASSFGQGLGETQYF
cdr3_nt: TGTGCCAGCAGCTTCGGACAGGGCCTCGGAGAGACCCAGTACTTC

v_call: TRBV5-1
cdr3_length: 17
d_call: .
clone_size: .
j_call: TRBJ1-3
cdr3_aa: CASSLVGQALSGNTIYF
cdr3_nt: TGCGCCAGCAGCTTGGTTGGGCAGGCCCTCTCTGGAAACACCATATATTTT

v_call: TRBV7-2
cdr3_length: 14
d_call: .
clone_size: once
j_call: TRBJ2-1
cdr3_aa: CASSKLSSYNEQFF
cdr3_nt: TGTGCCAGCAGCAAACTGAGCTCCTACAATGAGCAGTTCTTC

v_call: TRBV7-9
cdr3_length: 15
d_call: .
clone_size: .
j_call: TRBJ2-4
cdr3_aa: CASSLADWAKNIQYF
cdr3_nt: TGTGCCAGCAGCTTAGCGGATTGGGCCAAAAACATTCAGTACTTC

v_call: TRBV6-2/TRBV6-3
cdr3_length: 14
d_call: .
clone_size: .
j_call: TRBJ1-2
cdr3_aa: CASSSRQSNYGYTF
cdr3_nt: TGTGCCAGCAGTTCACGACAGAGTAACTATGGCTACACCTTC

v_call: TRBV7-2
cdr3_length: 17
d_call: TRBD1
clone_size: .
j_call: TRBJ1-6
cdr3_aa: CASSFRTGEAYNSPLHF
cdr3_nt: TGTGCCAGCAGCTTTCGGACAGGGGAGGCCTATAATTCACCCCTCCACTTT

v_call: TRBV27
cdr3_length: 16
d_call: .
clone_size: once
j_call: TRBJ1-1
cdr3_aa: CASSRGYRARNTEAFF
cdr3_nt: TGTGCCAGCAGTAGAGGGTACAGGGCAAGGAACACTGAAGCTTTCTTT

v_call: TRBV2
cdr3_length: 14
d_call: TRBD1
clone_size: few
j_call: TRBJ2-1
cdr3_aa: CASRGDSSYNEQFF
cdr3_nt: TGTGCCAGCAGGGGGGACAGTTCCTACAATGAGCAGTTCTTC